This section outlines one T cell receptor (beta chain) sequence together with its context. Its cognate antigen is unknown. This record comes from a study of beta chain features in type 1 diabetes. General observations from the study: The naive, central memory and Treg TCRB repertoires showed an apparent similarity that was greater among patients than among healthy donors. Insertion counts at VDJ junctions were lower in type 1 diabetes patients, who also showed more deletions there.

Trimming pared 4 bases from V and 2 bases from J, leaving 20 bases between. Germline V gene lookup returns CDR1 MNHNS and CDR2 SASEGT. This CDR3 region has 17 residues. Naive, central memory, regulatory and stem cell-like memory cells within the CD4+ compartment were sorted using CD45RO/CCR7/CD25/CD127/CD95/CD27. Every isolated RNA sample was fully reverse transcribed, so sequencing captured expressed TCRB transcripts. The method was immunoSEQ multiplex PCR; TCRdb's version includes in-frame clones alone and lacks a portion of them. The sample contains around 160,000 clones, roughly 48% of which appear only once.

This TCR was sampled from a man aged 18 to 29 in good health. J is TRBJ1-1 and V is TRBV6-1; D is undetermined. Specimen: Tregs from blood. CDR3 bases: TGTGCCAGCAGTGGGCCACAGTCCCAATTGATAAACACTGAAGCTTTCTTT. Translated, it gives CASSGPQSQLINTEAFF.